This entry lists 21 T cell receptor beta chains sequenced from one sample in a study of identical twins. TCRdb passed the 5' RACE reads through MiXCR, listing each CDR3 protein once. The repertoire holds around 1.7 million distinct CDR3 sequences, with about 31% as singletons. Sequenced: cord blood. The receptors stem from a newborn girl in good health.

J is TRBJ1-1 and V is TRBV18; no clear D. The CDR3 contains 14 residues. The V and J ends lost 1 base and 5 bases respectively, with 11 bases between them. Germline V gene sequence: CDR1 KGHSH, CDR2 LQKENI. DNA of the CDR3: TGTGCCAGCTCACCACGAAGGACTGGAACTGAAGCTTTCTTT. This sequence encodes CASSPRRTGTEAFF.

The rearrangement uses TRBV5-1 and TRBJ2-7; weak D call: TRBD1 (5 bases). The CDR3 consists of 13 residues. Germline loops: CDR1 SGHRS, CDR2 YFSETQ. V was cut by 2 bases and J by 4 bases, with 10 bases left in between. The CDR3 region has the DNA TGCGCCAGCAGCTTCGCAGGGAATTACGAGCAGTACTTC. Protein: CASSFAGNYEQYF.

This clonotype has just a few counts. Just one base apart from a much larger clone, this may be a read error. The chain combines TRBV2 with TRBJ2-7, with 9 positions matching TRBD1. The CDR3 is 13 residues long. Germline assignment: CDR1 SNHLY and CDR2 FYNNEI. With 6 bases clipped from V and 3 bases from J, the junction kept 3 bases outside the gene matches. CDR3 sequence (DNA): TGTGCCAGCAGAAGACAGGGGGTCTACGAGCAGTACTTC. It yields the protein CASRRQGVYEQYF.

The V gene is TRBV6-5, the J gene TRBJ2-5; D gene uncertain. There are 16 residues in the CDR3. Trimming stripped 2 bases from V and 1 base from J, with 14 bases between. Per the germline V gene, CDR1 is MNHEY and CDR2 is SVGAGI. CDR3 sequence: CASSYQAGSPQETQYF. In DNA, the CDR3 is TGTGCCAGCAGTTACCAGGCAGGAAGCCCCCAAGAGACCCAGTACTTC.

Comments on this clonotype: With a much larger clone just one base away, this may be a read error. The chain joins TRBV4-2 to TRBJ2-7; D gene unclear. Looked up from germline, CDR1 is LGHNA and CDR2 is YNFKEQ. This CDR3 spans 14 amino acids. CDR3: CAGSQVVETYEQYF. For the CDR3, the DNA is TGTGCCGGCAGCCAAGTGGTCGAGACCTACGAGCAGTACTTC.

This clonotype has ten or more counts. J is TRBJ1-2 and V is TRBV12-3 or TRBV12-4; D call uncertain. The length of the CDR3 is 14 residues. V lost 3 bases and J 4 bases, leaving 12 bases between the germline ends. The CDR3 coding sequence is TGTGCCAGCAGTTTCCCCGGACTTCGCTATGGCTACACCTTC. As protein: CASSFPGLRYGYTF.

This clonotype was detected a few times. The chain carries TRBV4-1 and TRBJ1-2; D is possibly TRBD1 (5 bases). The CDR3 contains 16 residues. Looked up from germline, CDR1 is MGHRA and CDR2 is YSYEKL. The V gene lost 0 bases and the J gene lost 8 bases, with 19 bases spanning the gap. CDR3 protein: CASSQEKKRRGEGYTF. Written as DNA, the CDR3 is TGCGCCAGCAGCCAAGAAAAGAAAAGGAGGGGCGAAGGCTACACCTTC.

There are a few counts of this clonotype. This chain links TRBV20-1 with TRBJ2-1; tentatively, D is TRBD2 (5 bases). V lost 3 bases and J lost 4, with 13 bases in between. The CDR3 covers 14 residues. Per the germline V gene, CDR1 is DFQATT and CDR2 is SNEGSKA (reference sequence). The CDR3 sequence is CSARPGAAYNEQFF. As DNA, the CDR3 is TGCAGTGCTAGGCCTGGAGCGGCTTACAATGAGCAGTTCTTC.

This clonotype came up a few times. V is TRBV9 and J is TRBJ2-3; D perhaps matches TRBD2 (6 bases). V dropped 2 bases and J dropped 4 bases, with 8 bases sitting between them. The germline V gene has CDR1 SGDLS and CDR2 YYNGEE. This CDR3 contains 13 residues. CDR3 sequence (DNA): TGTGCCAGCAGCGTGGGACTTTCAGATACGCAGTATTTT. Its protein is CASSVGLSDTQYF. The complete variable domain, with remaining parts taken from reference TRBV9 and TRBJ2-3, reads DSGVTQTPKHLITATGQRVTLRCSPRSGDLSVYWYQQSLDQGLQFLIQYYNGEERAKGNILERFSAQQFPDLHSELNLSSLELGDSALYFCASSVGLSDTQYFGPGTRLTVL.

The rearrangement uses TRBV27 and TRBJ2-2; possible D gene TRBD1, 5 bases. CDR3 length: 16 amino acids. In germline, CDR1 is MNHEY, CDR2 SMNVEV (reference sequence). V gave up 0 bases and J gave up 2 bases, with 10 bases separating them. CDR3: CASSLSYRINTGELFF. In nucleotides, the CDR3 is TGTGCCAGCAGTTTATCGTACAGGATTAACACCGGGGAGCTGTTTTTT.

The V gene is TRBV27, the J gene TRBJ1-2; D perhaps matches TRBD1 (5 bases). The CDR3 runs 14 residues. V was cut by 5 bases and J by 2 bases, with 12 bases left in between. Germline V gives CDR1 MNHEY, CDR2 SMNVEV (reference sequence). This chain's CDR3 is CASSAMSGNYGYTF. CDR3 nucleotide sequence: TGTGCCAGCAGTGCCATGTCAGGGAACTATGGCTACACCTTC.

The chain is built from TRBV3-1 and TRBJ2-2; D is undetermined. V lost 2 bases and J 6 bases, leaving 13 bases between the germline ends. The CDR3 spans 15 residues. Germline CDR1 reads LGHDT; CDR2 reads YNNKEL (reference sequence). The CDR3 DNA sequence: TGTGCCAGCAGCCAAACTCTAGTTGGGGCCGGGGAGCTGTTTTTT. This encodes CASSQTLVGAGELFF. Based on the CDR3 plus reference TRBV3-1 and TRBJ2-2, the full variable domain is DTAVSQTPKYLVTQMGNDKSIKCEQNLGHDTMYWYKQDSKKFLKIMFSYNNKELIINETVPNRFSPKSPDKAHLNLHINSLELGDSAVYFCASSQTLVGAGELFFGEGSRLTVL.

The table lists this clonotype with a few counts. The chain is built from TRBV28 and TRBJ2-6; D is undetermined. The CDR3 has 16 residues. CDR1 and CDR2 from the germline V gene are MDHEN and SYDVKM. V was shortened by 3 bases and J by 0 bases, with 9 bases between the two germline ends. Here the CDR3 reads CASSFRIFSGANVLTF. The CDR3, as DNA: TGTGCCAGCAGTTTTAGGATTTTCTCTGGGGCCAACGTCCTGACTTTC. The entire variable domain, with the rest obtained from reference TRBV28 and TRBJ2-6, is as follows: DVKVTQSSRYLVKRTGEKVFLECVQDMDHENMFWYRQDPGLGLRLIYFSYDVKMKEKGDIPEGYSVSREKKERFSLILESASTNQTSMYLCASSFRIFSGANVLTFGAGSRLTVL.

This clonotype has just a few counts. J is TRBJ1-2 and V is TRBV2; D might be TRBD1 (5 bases). V was cut by 2 bases and J by 5 bases, with 12 bases left in between. CDR3 length: 14 amino acids. CDR1 and CDR2 (germline): SNHLY, FYNNEI. CDR3 amino acids: CASSEIREKYGYTF. The CDR3 DNA is TGTGCCAGCAGTGAAATCAGGGAGAAGTATGGCTACACCTTC.

DNA for the CDR3: TGTGCCAGCAGCCAAGTCGGGAGGGCGTACAATGAGCAGTTCTTC. Amino acids: CASSQVGRAYNEQFF. The rearrangement uses TRBV14 and TRBJ2-1; TRBD2 agrees at 8 bases. The CDR3 extends over 15 amino acids. Germline loops: CDR1 SGHDN, CDR2 FVKESK. The V and J ends lost 1 base and 4 bases, in that order; junction bases with no gene match: 3.

The J gene is TRBJ2-5, the V gene TRBV5-1, with a tentative D call TRBD1 (6 bases). The J call could be wrong; TRBJ2-1 is a better fit for the DNA end. The CDR3 is 15 amino acids. Germline CDR1 SGHRS, CDR2 YFSETQ. This CDR3 is CASSLGPTGQETQFF. For the CDR3, the DNA is TGCGCCAGCAGCTTGGGGCCAACAGGGCAAGAGACCCAGTTCTTC.

The chain has TRBV7-9 and TRBJ2-5; D may be TRBD1 (6 bases). The V end lost 0 bases, the J end lost 11 bases, and 19 bases lay between the germline ends. The V gene's germline CDR1 is SEHNR and CDR2 FQNEAQ (reference sequence). This CDR3 has 15 amino acids. CDR3 DNA sequence: TGTGCCAGCAGCTTAGCACAGGGACGAATCAATGAGCAGTACTTC. Translated: CASSLAQGRINEQYF.

This chain joins TRBV5-1 and TRBJ2-1, with 10 bases lining up with TRBD2. The V and J ends lost 0 bases and 4 bases, in that order; junction bases with no gene match: 4. Germline V gives CDR1 SGHRS, CDR2 YFSETQ. The CDR3 is 16 amino acids. For the CDR3, the DNA is TGCGCCAGCAGCTTGGATCCTAGCGGGGGATACAATGAGCAGTTCTTC. Its protein product is CASSLDPSGGYNEQFF.

This clonotype occurred a few times. The rearrangement joins TRBV10-3 to TRBJ1-5; 8 positions agree with TRBD1. Germline V lookup: CDR1 ENHRY, CDR2 SYGVKD. Trimming removed 2 bases from V and 1 base from J; junction bases left unmatched: 4. This CDR3 is 16 amino acids long. The chain's CDR3 is CAISEEDRGSNQPQHF. Written as DNA, the CDR3 is TGTGCCATCAGTGAGGAAGACAGGGGAAGCAATCAGCCCCAGCATTTT.

This clonotype was detected a few times. The chain combines TRBV5-1 with TRBJ2-1; 11 bases are a match to TRBD2. CDR3 length: 17 residues. The V segment lost 2 bases and the J segment 6 bases; nucleotides outside the gene matches: 10. Germline V gene sequence: CDR1 SGHRS, CDR2 YFSETQ. Written as DNA, the CDR3 is TGCGCCAGCAGCTTTTTTACTAGCGGGAGTCGGGGCAATGAGCAGTTCTTC. It encodes CASSFFTSGSRGNEQFF.

This clonotype was picked up a small number of times. The chain is built from TRBV25-1 and TRBJ2-3; D not certain. Per germline, CDR1 MGHDK and CDR2 SYGVNS. V dropped 0 bases and J dropped 0 bases, with 10 bases sitting between them. CDR3 length: 16 amino acids. DNA of the CDR3: TGTGCCAGCAGTGAATATCGGCGTTCTAGCACAGATACGCAGTATTTT. Translated, it gives CASSEYRRSSTDTQYF.